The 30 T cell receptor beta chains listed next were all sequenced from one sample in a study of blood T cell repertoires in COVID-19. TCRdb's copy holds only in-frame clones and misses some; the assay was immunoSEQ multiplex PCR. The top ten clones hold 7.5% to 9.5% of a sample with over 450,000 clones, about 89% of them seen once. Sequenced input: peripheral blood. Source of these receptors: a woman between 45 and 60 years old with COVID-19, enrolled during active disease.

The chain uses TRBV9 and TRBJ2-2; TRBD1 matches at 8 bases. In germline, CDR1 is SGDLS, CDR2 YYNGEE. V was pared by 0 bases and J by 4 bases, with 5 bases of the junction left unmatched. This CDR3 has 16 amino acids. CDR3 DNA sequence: TGTGCCAGCAGCGTAGTTGGGCAGGGGGCCACCGGGGAGCTGTTTTTT. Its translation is CASSVVGQGATGELFF.

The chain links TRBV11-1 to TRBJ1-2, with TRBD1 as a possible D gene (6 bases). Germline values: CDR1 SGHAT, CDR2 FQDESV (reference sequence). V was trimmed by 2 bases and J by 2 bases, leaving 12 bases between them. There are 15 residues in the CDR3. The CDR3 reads CASSLLGQGNYGYTF. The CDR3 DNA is TGTGCCAGCAGCTTACTCGGGCAGGGGAACTATGGCTACACCTTC.

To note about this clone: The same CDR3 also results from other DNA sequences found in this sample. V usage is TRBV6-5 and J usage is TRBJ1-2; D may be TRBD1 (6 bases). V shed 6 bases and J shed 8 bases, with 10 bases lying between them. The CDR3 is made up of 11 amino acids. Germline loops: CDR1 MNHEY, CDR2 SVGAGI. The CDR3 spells CASRRGSGYTF. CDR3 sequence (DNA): TGTGCCAGCAGGAGGGGGAGCGGCTACACCTTC.

CDR3 amino acids: CASTPDSHSEAFF. Here the CDR3 DNA reads TGTGCCAGCACCCCGGACAGTCATTCTGAAGCTTTCTTT. The chain has TRBV12-3 or TRBV12-4 and TRBJ1-1; D is perhaps TRBD1 (6 bases). The V end lost 7 bases, the J end lost 6 bases, and 15 bases lay between the germline ends. This CDR3 region has 13 residues.

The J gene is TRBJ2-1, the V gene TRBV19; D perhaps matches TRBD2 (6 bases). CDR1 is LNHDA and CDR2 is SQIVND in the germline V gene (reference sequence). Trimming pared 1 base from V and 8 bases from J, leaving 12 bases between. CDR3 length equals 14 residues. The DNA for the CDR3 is TGTGCCAGTAGTATAGCTCCTAGCGTGGATGAGCAGTTCTTC. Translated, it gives CASSIAPSVDEQFF. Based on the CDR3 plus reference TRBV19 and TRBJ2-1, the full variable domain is DGGITQSPKYLFRKEGQNVTLSCEQNLNHDAMYWYRQDPGQGLRLIYYSQIVNDFQKGDIAEGYSVSREKKESFPLTVTSAQKNPTAFYLCASSIAPSVDEQFFGPGTRLTVL.

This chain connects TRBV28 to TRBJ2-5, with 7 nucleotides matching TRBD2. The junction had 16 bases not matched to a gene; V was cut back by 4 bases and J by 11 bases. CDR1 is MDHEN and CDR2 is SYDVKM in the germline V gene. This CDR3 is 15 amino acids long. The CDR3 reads CASSSPAGLRWDQYF. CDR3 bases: TGTGCCAGCAGTTCCCCAGCGGGGCTAAGATGGGATCAGTACTTC.

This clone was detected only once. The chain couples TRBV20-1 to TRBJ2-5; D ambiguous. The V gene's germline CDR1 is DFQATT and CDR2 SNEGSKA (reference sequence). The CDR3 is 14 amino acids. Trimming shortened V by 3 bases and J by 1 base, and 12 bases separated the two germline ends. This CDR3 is CSASRLDFQETQYF. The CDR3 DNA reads TGCAGTGCTAGTAGACTGGATTTCCAAGAGACCCAGTACTTC.

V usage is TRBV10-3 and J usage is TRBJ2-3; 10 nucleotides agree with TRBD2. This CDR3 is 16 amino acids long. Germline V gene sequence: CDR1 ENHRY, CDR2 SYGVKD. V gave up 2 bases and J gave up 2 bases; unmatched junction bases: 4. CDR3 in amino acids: CAISEDSGGTTDTQYF. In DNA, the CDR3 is TGTGCCATCAGTGAGGATAGCGGGGGGACCACAGATACGCAGTATTTT.

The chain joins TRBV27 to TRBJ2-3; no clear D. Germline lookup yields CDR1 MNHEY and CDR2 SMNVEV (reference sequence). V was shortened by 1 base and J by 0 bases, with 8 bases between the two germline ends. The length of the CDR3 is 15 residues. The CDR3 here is CASSLWAVSTDTQYF. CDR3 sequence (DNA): TGTGCCAGCAGTTTATGGGCAGTTAGCACAGATACGCAGTATTTT.

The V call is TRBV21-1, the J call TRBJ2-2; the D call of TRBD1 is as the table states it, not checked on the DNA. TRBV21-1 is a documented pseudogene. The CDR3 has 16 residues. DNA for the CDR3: TGTGCCAGCAGCATCCCTATGGACACCTACACCGGGGAGCTGTTTTTT. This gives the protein CASSIPMDTYTGELFF.

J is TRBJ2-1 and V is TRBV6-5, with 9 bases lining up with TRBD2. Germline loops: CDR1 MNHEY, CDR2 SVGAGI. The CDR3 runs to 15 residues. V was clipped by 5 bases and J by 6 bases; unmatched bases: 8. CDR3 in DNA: TGTGCCAGCAGTCGCAGCGGGGGGCTTGTCAATGAGCAGTTCTTC. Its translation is CASSRSGGLVNEQFF.

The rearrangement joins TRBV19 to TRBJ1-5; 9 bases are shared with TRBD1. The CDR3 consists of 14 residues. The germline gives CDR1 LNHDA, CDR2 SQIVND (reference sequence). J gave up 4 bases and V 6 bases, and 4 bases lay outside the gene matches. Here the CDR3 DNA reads TGTGCCAGTAGCCACGGACAGGGGAATCAGCCCCAGCATTTT. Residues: CASSHGQGNQPQHF.

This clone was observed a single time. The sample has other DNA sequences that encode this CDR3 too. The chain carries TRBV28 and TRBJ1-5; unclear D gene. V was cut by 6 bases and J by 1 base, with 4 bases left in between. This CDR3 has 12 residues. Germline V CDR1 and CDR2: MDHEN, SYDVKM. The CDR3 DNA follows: TGTGCCAGCAGCCAGAGCAATCAGCCCCAGCATTTT. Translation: CASSQSNQPQHF.

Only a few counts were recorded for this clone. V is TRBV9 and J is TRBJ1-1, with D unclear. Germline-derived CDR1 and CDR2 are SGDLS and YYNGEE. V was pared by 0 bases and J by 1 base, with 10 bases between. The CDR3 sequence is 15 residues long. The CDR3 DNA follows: TGTGCCAGCAGCGTAGATCTAGGCGAGAACACTGAAGCTTTCTTT. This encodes CASSVDLGENTEAFF.

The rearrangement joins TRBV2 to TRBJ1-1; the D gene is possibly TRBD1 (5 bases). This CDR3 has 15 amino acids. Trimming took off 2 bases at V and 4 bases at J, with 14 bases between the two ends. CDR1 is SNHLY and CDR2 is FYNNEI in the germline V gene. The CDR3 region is CASSENGGWVTEAFF. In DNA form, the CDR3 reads TGTGCCAGCAGTGAAAATGGGGGGTGGGTCACTGAAGCTTTCTTT.

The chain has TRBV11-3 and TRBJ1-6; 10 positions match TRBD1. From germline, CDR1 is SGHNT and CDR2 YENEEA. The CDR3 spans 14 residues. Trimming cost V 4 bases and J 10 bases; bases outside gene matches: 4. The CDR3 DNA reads TGTGCCAGCAGCTCCGGGACAGGGGACTCACCCCTCCACTTT. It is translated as CASSSGTGDSPLHF. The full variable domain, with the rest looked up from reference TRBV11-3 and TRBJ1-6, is EAGVVQSPRYKIIEKKQPVAFWCNPISGHNTLYWYLQNLGQGPELLIRYENEEAVDDSQLPKDRFSAERLKGVDSTLKIQPAELGDSAVYLCASSSGTGDSPLHFGNGTRLTVT.

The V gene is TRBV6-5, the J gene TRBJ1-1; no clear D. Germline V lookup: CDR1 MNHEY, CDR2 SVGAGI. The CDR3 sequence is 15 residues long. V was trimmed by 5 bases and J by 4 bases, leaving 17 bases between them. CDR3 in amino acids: CASSPLYHPGTEAFF. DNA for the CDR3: TGTGCCAGCAGTCCTCTTTATCACCCCGGCACTGAAGCTTTCTTT.

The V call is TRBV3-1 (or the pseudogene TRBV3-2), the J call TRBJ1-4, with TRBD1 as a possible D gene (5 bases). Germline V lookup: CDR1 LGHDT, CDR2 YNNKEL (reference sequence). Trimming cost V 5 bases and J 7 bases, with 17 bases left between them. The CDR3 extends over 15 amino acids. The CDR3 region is CASSGGARYGEKLFF. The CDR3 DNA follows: TGTGCCAGCAGCGGTGGGGCGCGGTATGGTGAAAAACTGTTTTTT.

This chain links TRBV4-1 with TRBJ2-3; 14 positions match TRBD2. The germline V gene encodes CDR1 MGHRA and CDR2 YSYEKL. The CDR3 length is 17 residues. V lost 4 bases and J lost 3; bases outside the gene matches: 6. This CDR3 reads CASSLGLAGGRTDTQYF. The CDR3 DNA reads TGCGCCAGCAGCCTCGGACTAGCGGGGGGTAGGACAGATACGCAGTATTTT.

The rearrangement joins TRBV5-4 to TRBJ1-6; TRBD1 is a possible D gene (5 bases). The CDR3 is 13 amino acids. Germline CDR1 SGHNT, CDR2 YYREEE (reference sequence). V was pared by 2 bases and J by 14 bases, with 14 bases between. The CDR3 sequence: CASSFGRDGALHF. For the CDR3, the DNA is TGTGCCAGCAGCTTCGGGAGGGACGGGGCCCTCCACTTT.

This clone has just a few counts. The DNA of the CDR3 is TGTGCCACCAGTGATTTGCGAGGGTCCGGTGCTAACTATGGCTACACCTTC. Translated: CATSDLRGSGANYGYTF. This chain uses TRBV24-1 with TRBJ1-2; D is undetermined. Germline V CDR1 and CDR2: KGHDR, SFDVKD. Between the trimmed V and J ends, which lost 0 bases and 0 bases, there was a span of 13 bases. CDR3 length: 17 amino acids.

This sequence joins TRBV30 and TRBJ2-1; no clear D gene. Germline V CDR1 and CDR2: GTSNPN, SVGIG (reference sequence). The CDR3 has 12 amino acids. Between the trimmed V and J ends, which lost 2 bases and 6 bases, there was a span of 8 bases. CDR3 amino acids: CAWSSEFNEQFF. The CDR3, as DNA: TGTGCCTGGAGTTCGGAGTTCAATGAGCAGTTCTTC.

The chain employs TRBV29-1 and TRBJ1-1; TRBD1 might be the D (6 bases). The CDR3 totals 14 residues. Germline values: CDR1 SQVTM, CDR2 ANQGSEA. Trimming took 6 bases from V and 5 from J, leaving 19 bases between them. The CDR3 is CSVQRGGRGTEAFF. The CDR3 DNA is TGCAGCGTCCAGAGGGGGGGTAGGGGGACTGAAGCTTTCTTT.

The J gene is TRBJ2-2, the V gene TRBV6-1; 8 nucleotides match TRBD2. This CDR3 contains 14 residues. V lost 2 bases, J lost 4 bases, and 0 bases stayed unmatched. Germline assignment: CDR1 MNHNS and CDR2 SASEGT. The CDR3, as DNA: TGTGCCAGCAGTGAACGGGGGGGCACCGGGGAGCTGTTTTTT. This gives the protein CASSERGGTGELFF.

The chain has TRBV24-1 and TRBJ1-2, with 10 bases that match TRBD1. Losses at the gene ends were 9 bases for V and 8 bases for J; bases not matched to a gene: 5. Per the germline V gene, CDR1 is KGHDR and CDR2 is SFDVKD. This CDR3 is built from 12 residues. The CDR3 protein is CATAGTGDGYTF. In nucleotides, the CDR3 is TGTGCCACCGCCGGGACAGGGGACGGCTACACCTTC.

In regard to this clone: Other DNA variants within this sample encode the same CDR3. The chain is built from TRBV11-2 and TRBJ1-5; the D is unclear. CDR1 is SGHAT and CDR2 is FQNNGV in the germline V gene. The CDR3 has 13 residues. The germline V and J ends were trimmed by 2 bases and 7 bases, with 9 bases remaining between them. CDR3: CASSLRGGQPQHF. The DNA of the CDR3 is TGTGCCAGCAGCTTAAGAGGCGGGCAGCCCCAGCATTTT. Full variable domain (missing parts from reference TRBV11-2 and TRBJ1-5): EAGVAQSPRYKIIEKRQSVAFWCNPISGHATLYWYQQILGQGPKLLIQFQNNGVVDDSQLPKDRFSAERLKGVDSTLKIQPAKLEDSAVYLCASSLRGGQPQHFGDGTRLSIL.

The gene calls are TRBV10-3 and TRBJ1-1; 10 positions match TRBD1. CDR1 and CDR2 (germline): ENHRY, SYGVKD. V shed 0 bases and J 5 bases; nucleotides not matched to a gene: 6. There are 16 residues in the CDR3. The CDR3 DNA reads TGTGCCATCAGTGAGTCGTTAGGGACAGGGGTAACTGAAGCTTTCTTT. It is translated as CAISESLGTGVTEAFF.

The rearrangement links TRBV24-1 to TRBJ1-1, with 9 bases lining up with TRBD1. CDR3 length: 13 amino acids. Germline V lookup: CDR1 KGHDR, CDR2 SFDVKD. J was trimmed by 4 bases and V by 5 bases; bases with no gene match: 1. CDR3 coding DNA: TGTGCCACCAGTGTGACAGGGGGCACTGAAGCTTTCTTT. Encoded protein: CATSVTGGTEAFF.

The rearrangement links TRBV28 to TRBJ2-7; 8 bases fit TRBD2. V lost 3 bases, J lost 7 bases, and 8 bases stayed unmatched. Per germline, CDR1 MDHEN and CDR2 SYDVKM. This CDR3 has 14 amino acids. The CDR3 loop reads CASSFPRSGGEQYF. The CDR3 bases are TGTGCCAGCAGTTTCCCCCGCTCGGGGGGGGAGCAGTACTTC.

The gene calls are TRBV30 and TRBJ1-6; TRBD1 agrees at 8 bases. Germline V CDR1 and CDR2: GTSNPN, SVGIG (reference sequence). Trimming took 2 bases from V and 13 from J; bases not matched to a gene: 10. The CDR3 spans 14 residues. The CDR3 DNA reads TGTGCCTGGAGTCCCGGGACAGGAGGACTTCCCCTCCACTTT. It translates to CAWSPGTGGLPLHF. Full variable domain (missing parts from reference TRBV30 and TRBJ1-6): SQTIHQWPATLVQPVGSPLSLECTVEGTSNPNLYWYRQAAGRGLQLLFYSVGIGQISSEVPQNLSASRPQDRQFILSSKKLLLSDSGFYLCAWSPGTGGLPLHFGNGTRLTVT.